The T cell receptor (beta chain) under discussion was sequenced for a study of blood T cell repertoires in COVID-19. Generated by immunoSEQ multiplex PCR, the TCRdb table keeps only in-frame clones and is missing some. In the table there are 71,000 or so clones, less than 95% of which are singletons. Germline V gene lookup returns CDR1 KGHSH and CDR2 LQKENI. This CDR3 comprises 14 residues. V lost 2 bases and J 0 bases, leaving 5 bases between the germline ends. Material for sequencing was peripheral blood. The V call is TRBV18, the J call TRBJ1-5; no reliable D call. The receptor's source is a woman between 18 and 30 years old with acute or convalescent COVID-19. Written as DNA, the CDR3 is TGTGCCAGCTCACCAACAGATAGCAATCAGCCCCAGCATTTT. The encoded protein is CASSPTDSNQPQHF.